Listed below are T cell receptor beta chains from one sample, sequenced in a study of post-analysis software for immune sequencing data. MiXCR, run by TCRdb on the PCR reads, gives a single entry per CDR3 protein. The sample has more than 500,000 distinct CDR3 sequences, around 36% seen once; the top ten hold 4.5% to 7.5%. The sequencing sample was made of blood. Source of these receptors: a girl aged 2-17 years with multiple sclerosis. Each CDR3 is given with its conserved first and last residue. Each record gives: D gene, J gene, clone size, V gene, CDR3 DNA, CDR3 protein. D genes are given only for firm matches. The size of a clone is reported for some rows only, either as once, few or many, or as a class for expanded clones.

TRBD2 | TRBJ2-3 | - | TRBV12-5 | TGTGCTAGTGGTCTCGCGGGACTAGCGGGCACAGATACGCAGTATTTT | CASGLAGLAGTDTQYF
- | TRBJ2-6 | - | TRBV4-2 | TGTGCCAGCAGCCAAGAAGGAACAGCTGGGGCCAACGTCCTGACTTTC | CASSQEGTAGANVLTF
- | TRBJ2-5 | - | TRBV6-6 | TGTGCCATCAGTTTGGGACGGTACCAAGAGACCCAGTACTTC | CAISLGRYQETQYF
TRBD2 | TRBJ2-3 | - | TRBV15 | TGTGCCACCAGCAGAGGGGCGGGGGAAGCAGATACGCAGTATTTT | CATSRGAGEADTQYF
- | TRBJ2-7 | - | TRBV3-1 | TGTGCCAGCAGCCAGGTGACTTACTACGAGCAGTACTTC | CASSQVTYYEQYF
- | TRBJ1-2 | many | TRBV7-2 | TGTGCCAGCAGCTTAAATTACTATGGCTACACCTTC | CASSLNYYGYTF
TRBD2 | TRBJ2-1 | - | TRBV12-3/TRBV12-4 | TGTGCCAGCAGCCGCTCGGGGGGGCCAAACAATGAGCAGTTCTTC | CASSRSGGPNNEQFF
- | TRBJ1-5 | - | TRBV4-1 | TGCGCCAGCAGCCAAGAAGGGGATAGCAATCGGCCCCAGCATTTT | CASSQEGDSNRPQHF
- | TRBJ1-5 | - | TRBV2 | TGTGCCAGCAGTGACCGGGGGGGCGTTCAGCCCCAGCATTTT | CASSDRGGVQPQHF
TRBD2 | TRBJ2-1 | few | TRBV7-6 | TGTGCCAGCAGCCCCTATGGCGGGGGGAACCCTGGTGAGCAGTTCTTC | CASSPYGGGNPGEQFF